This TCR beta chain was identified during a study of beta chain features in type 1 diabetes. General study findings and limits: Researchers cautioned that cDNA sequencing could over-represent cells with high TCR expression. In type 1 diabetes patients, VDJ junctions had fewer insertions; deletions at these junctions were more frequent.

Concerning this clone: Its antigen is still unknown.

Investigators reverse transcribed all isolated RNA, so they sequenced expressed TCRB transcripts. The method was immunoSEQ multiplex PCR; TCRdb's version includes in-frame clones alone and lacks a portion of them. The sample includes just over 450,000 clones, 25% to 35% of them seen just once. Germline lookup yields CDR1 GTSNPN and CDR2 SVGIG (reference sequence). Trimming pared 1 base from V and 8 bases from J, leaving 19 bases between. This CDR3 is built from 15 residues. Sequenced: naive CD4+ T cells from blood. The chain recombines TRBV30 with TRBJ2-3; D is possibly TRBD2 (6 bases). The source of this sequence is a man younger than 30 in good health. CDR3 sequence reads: CAWSARGRLGGTQYF. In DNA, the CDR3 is TGTGCCTGGAGTGCAAGGGGACGGCTCGGGGGTACGCAGTATTTT.